This TCR beta chain was retrieved from a study of cytomegalovirus exposure and HLA in healthy donors. Study-wide findings and caveats: The presence/absence work took it that sequencing depth was about the same across donors. Earlier analysis looked at TCR beta V segments, and most were productive about 87% or about 30% of the time. Associated with cytomegalovirus, according to the listing, were approximately 160 TCR beta chains.

The CDR3 is made up of 19 amino acids. Germline V CDR1 and CDR2: MNHEY, SMNVEV (reference sequence). V lost 5 bases, J lost 2 bases, and 10 bases stayed unmatched. As for this clone: What it binds is not known.

The PCR ran on 60 Vbeta and 13 Jbeta primers. Libraries were prepared by immunoSEQ multiplex PCR; TCRdb keeps only in-frame clonotypes and omits some of them. The sample lists some 64,000 clones, roughly nine tenths seen once, with about 1.6% in the top ten. The chain couples TRBV27 to TRBJ2-6; 12 bases map to TRBD1. This clonotype was obtained from a man younger than 45 in good health and CMV-seropositive. Sequencing was done on a sample of PBMCs. The CDR3 region has the DNA TGTGCCAGCAGTACCTGGGACAGGGGGCGAGTTGCTGGGGCCAACGTCCTGACTTTC. This sequence encodes CASSTWDRGRVAGANVLTF.